The 27 T cell receptor beta chains given below trace back to one sample, sequenced in a study of T-cell reconstitution after alpha-beta-depleted transplantation in children. A library of TCRbeta sequences, prepared with unique molecular identifiers, was generated. TCRdb re-derived calls from the PCR reads in MiXCR, one entry per CDR3 protein. Of about 610,000 distinct CDR3 sequences listed, roughly a tenth are singletons. The specimen was PBMCs from the stem cell graft donor, collected from the stem cell graft. These receptors originate from a human donor who donated a stem cell graft to a child with acute myeloid leukemia.

The V call is TRBV27, the J call TRBJ2-3; D ambiguous. Germline V gene data show CDR1 as MNHEY and CDR2 as SMNVEV (reference sequence). The germline V and J ends were trimmed by 5 bases and 0 bases, with 15 bases remaining between them. This CDR3 contains 16 residues. CDR3 DNA: TGTGCCAGCAGTAAGGTGGGCGGATCTAGCACAGATACGCAGTATTTT. As protein: CASSKVGGSSTDTQYF.

The sample holds many counts of this clonotype. The chain joins TRBV5-1 to TRBJ2-7, with 9 positions matching TRBD1. The CDR3 is 14 residues long. Germline-derived CDR1 and CDR2 are SGHRS and YFSETQ. The ends lost 3 bases at V and 4 bases at J; junction bases unmatched: 5. DNA for the CDR3: TGCGCCAGCAGCTCCTTGGGACAGGGATACGAGCAGTACTTC. Translation: CASSSLGQGYEQYF.

This clonotype was observed a few times. The rearrangement links TRBV20-1 to TRBJ2-2; the D call may be TRBD1 or TRBD2 (5 bases each). The CDR3 consists of 16 residues. Per the germline V gene, CDR1 is DFQATT and CDR2 is SNEGSKA (reference sequence). Between the trimmed V and J ends, which lost 5 bases and 0 bases, there was a span of 16 bases. Here the CDR3 DNA reads TGCAGTGCTCCCCCTGCCGGGACCTCGAACACCGGGGAGCTGTTTTTT. As protein: CSAPPAGTSNTGELFF.

This clonotype was counted many times. This chain uses TRBV29-1 with TRBJ2-7; TRBD1 agrees at 8 bases. The junction had 9 bases not matched to a gene; V was cut back by 7 bases and J by 4 bases. Germline V gene sequence: CDR1 SQVTM, CDR2 ANQGSEA. There are 13 residues in the CDR3. CDR3 sequence reads: CSGSRGQEYEQYF. The CDR3 DNA sequence: TGCAGCGGTTCCAGGGGGCAGGAATACGAGCAGTACTTC.

This clonotype has only a few counts. The chain is built from TRBV20-1 and TRBJ2-1; 8 bases match TRBD2. CDR3 size: 14 residues. V trimming: 5 bases; J trimming: 8 bases; junction bases outside the gene matches: 11. The V gene's germline CDR1 is DFQATT and CDR2 SNEGSKA (reference sequence). The DNA of the CDR3 is TGCAGTGCTCACACCGGGACTAGTTTCCATGAGCAGTTCTTC. Translated: CSAHTGTSFHEQFF.

The chain couples TRBV6-2 or TRBV6-3 to TRBJ2-1; either TRBD1 or TRBD2 may fit D (5 bases each). The CDR3 has 14 residues. The V gene's germline CDR1 is MNHEY and CDR2 SVGEGT. V was clipped by 3 bases and J by 6 bases, with 12 bases between them. This CDR3 reads CASSYTRGSNEQFF. The CDR3 nucleotides are TGTGCCAGCAGTTATACCCGGGGCTCCAATGAGCAGTTCTTC.

This clonotype was seen a few times. V gene TRBV20-1 combines with J gene TRBJ2-7; the match to TRBD1 covers 7 bases. Germline CDR1 and CDR2: DFQATT and SNEGSKA (reference sequence). After removal of 0 bases from V and 5 bases from J, the junction contained 10 bases not matched to a gene. The CDR3 contains 15 residues. This CDR3 reads CSARDRAGGIHEQYF. As DNA, the CDR3 is TGCAGTGCTAGAGATCGGGCAGGGGGTATCCACGAGCAGTACTTC.

In this sample, this clonotype turned up a few times. The CDR3 reads CASSLVSSGSGKRQIAQYF. In DNA form, the CDR3 reads TGCGCCAGCAGCTTGGTGTCTAGCGGGAGTGGCAAAAGACAGATAGCGCAGTATTTT. V and J are TRBV5-1 and TRBJ2-3, with 10 bases that match TRBD2. V dropped 0 bases and J dropped 10; count of bases not matched to a gene: 20. This CDR3 has 19 residues. Looked up from germline, CDR1 is SGHRS and CDR2 is YFSETQ. Full variable domain (rest looked up from reference TRBV5-1 and TRBJ2-3): KAGVTQTPRYLIKTRGQQVTLSCSPISGHRSVSWYQQTPGQGLQFLFEYFSETQRNKGNFPGRFSGRQFSNSRSEMNVSTLELGDSALYLCASSLVSSGSGKRQIAQYFGPGTRLTVL.

This clonotype was found many times. The chain recombines TRBV12-3 or TRBV12-4 with TRBJ2-7; 8 nucleotides match TRBD2. J was trimmed by 2 bases and V by 2 bases; bases with no gene match: 5. The CDR3 is made up of 15 amino acids. The CDR3 DNA follows: TGTGCCAGCAGTTTAAGGATTAGCGGGACCTACGAGCAGTACTTC. Translated, it gives CASSLRISGTYEQYF.

This chain joins TRBV7-2 and TRBJ2-5; TRBD2 matches at 8 bases. There are 14 residues in the CDR3. From germline, CDR1 is SGHTA and CDR2 FQGNSA. V trimming: 5 bases; J trimming: 5 bases; junction bases outside the gene matches: 7. The CDR3 spells CASSPAGAKETQYF. CDR3 DNA: TGTGCCAGCAGCCCAGCGGGAGCCAAGGAGACCCAGTACTTC.

This clonotype was recorded at least ten times. The CDR3 bases are TGTGCCAGCAGCTTCGACCTAGCGGGATCCTCTCCGGCGGATCAGTTCTTC. Its translation is CASSFDLAGSSPADQFF. The V call is TRBV7-3, the J call TRBJ2-1, with 9 bases matching TRBD2. This CDR3 has 17 residues. Trimming removed 3 bases from V and 13 bases from J; junction bases left unmatched: 19. The germline CDR1 and CDR2 sequences are SGHTA and FQGTGA.

The J gene is TRBJ2-5, the V gene TRBV4-3; a possible D gene is TRBD2 (6 bases). Germline V CDR1 and CDR2: LGHNA, YSLEER. The CDR3 consists of 15 residues. V lost 3 bases and J lost 4, with 15 bases in between. The CDR3 DNA follows: TGCGCCAGCAGCCAGGGGGGAGGCGCCGGAGAGACCCAGTACTTC. This codes for CASSQGGGAGETQYF.

This chain links TRBV7-2 with TRBJ2-7, with 11 bases lining up with TRBD1. Germline V CDR1 and CDR2: SGHTA, FQGNSA. CDR3 length: 15 residues. After removal of 4 bases from V and 2 bases from J, the junction contained 4 bases not matched to a gene. The CDR3 spells CASSYGQGATYEQYF. The CDR3 region has the DNA TGTGCCAGCAGCTACGGACAGGGGGCAACCTACGAGCAGTACTTC.

The J gene is TRBJ2-7, the V gene TRBV20-1, with 11 bases lining up with TRBD2. V dropped 1 base and J dropped 7; count of bases not matched to a gene: 9. Germline CDR1 is DFQATT and CDR2 is SNEGSKA (reference sequence). CDR3 length: 15 residues. The CDR3 nucleotides are TGCAGTGCTAGAGGGGGGACTAGCGGTTTGGGAGAGCAGTACTTC. This codes for CSARGGTSGLGEQYF.

This clonotype showed up just a few times. The CDR3 sequence is CDTGRARETQYF. CDR3 sequence (DNA): TGTGATACCGGGAGGGCCCGAGAGACCCAGTACTTC. V and J are TRBV7-2 and TRBJ2-5; the match to TRBD2 covers 8 bases. Germline V gene lookup returns CDR1 SGHTA and CDR2 FQGNSA. This CDR3 has 12 amino acids. The whole variable domain, remainder taken from reference TRBV7-2 and TRBJ2-5, is GAGVSQSPSNKVTEKGKDVELRCDPISGHTALYWYRQSLGQGLEFLIYFQGNSAPDKSGLPSDRFSAERTGGSVSTLTIQRTQQEDSAVYLCDTGRARETQYFGPGTRLLVL.

V and J are TRBV7-9 and TRBJ2-7; D might be TRBD2 (5 bases). The ends were cut back, 5 bases at V and 5 bases at J, with 22 bases in the middle. Germline CDR1 reads SEHNR; CDR2 reads FQNEAQ (reference sequence). The CDR3 has 16 residues. The CDR3 protein is CASSHRGHGRSDEQYF. Written as DNA, the CDR3 is TGTGCCAGCAGCCACCGCGGGCATGGTCGGTCGGACGAGCAGTACTTC. The full variable domain, in which reference TRBV7-9 and TRBJ2-7 provide the parts outside the CDR3, is DTGVSQNPRHKITKRGQNVTFRCDPISEHNRLYWYRQTLGQGPEFLTYFQNEAQLEKSRLLSDRFSAERPKGSFSTLEIQRTEQGDSAMYLCASSHRGHGRSDEQYFGPGTRLTVT.

The chain recombines TRBV10-2 with TRBJ2-1; D is possibly TRBD2 (6 bases). The CDR3 runs 15 residues. Germline CDR1 is WSHSY and CDR2 is SAAADI. The V end was cut by 6 bases, the J end by 7 bases, with 19 bases between. DNA of the CDR3: TGCGCCAGCAGGGGGCTTCTGGGAGGCCAAAATGAGCAGTTCTTC. Its protein is CASRGLLGGQNEQFF.

This clonotype was detected many times. Germline and junction disagree at one end, which may indicate a read error. This chain joins TRBV4-2 and TRBJ2-1; 9 nucleotides match TRBD2. Germline CDR1 and CDR2: LGHNA and YNFKEQ. The CDR3 runs 18 residues. The CDR3 protein is CASSLLPRPGLADNEQLF. The CDR3 DNA is TGTGCCAGCAGCCTACTGCCCCGACCGGGACTAGCAGACAATGAGCAGCTCTTC.

This clonotype was observed a few times. The chain couples TRBV7-3 to TRBJ2-1; TRBD2 agrees at 8 bases. Germline CDR1 SGHTA, CDR2 FQGTGA. This CDR3 comprises 13 residues. V was pared by 4 bases and J by 9 bases, with 5 bases of the junction left unmatched. In nucleotides, the CDR3 is TGTGCCAGCAGCTCACCGGGACTAGTTGAGCAGTTCTTC. It codes for CASSSPGLVEQFF.

The V and J genes are TRBV18 and TRBJ2-1; unclear D gene. Trimming stripped 4 bases from V and 9 bases from J, with 7 bases between. This CDR3 is built from 11 residues. The V gene's germline CDR1 is KGHSH and CDR2 LQKENI. This CDR3 is CASSQESEQFF. In DNA form, the CDR3 reads TGTGCCAGCTCACAGGAGAGTGAGCAGTTCTTC. Drawing the rest from reference TRBV18 and TRBJ2-1, the complete variable domain is NAGVMQNPRHLVRRRGQEARLRCSPMKGHSHVYWYRQLPEEGLKFMVYLQKENIIDESGMPKERFSAEFPKEGPSILRIQQVVRGDSAAYFCASSQESEQFFGPGTRLTVL.

This clonotype was observed at least ten times. This sequence joins TRBV5-1 and TRBJ2-1, with a weak D call TRBD2 (6 bases). The CDR3 loop spans 15 amino acids. The ends were cut back, 4 bases at V and 0 bases at J, with 11 bases in the middle. Germline V gene sequence: CDR1 SGHRS, CDR2 YFSETQ. CDR3 in DNA: TGCGCCAGCAGCCGGGACTTTAGCTCCTACAATGAGCAGTTCTTC. It translates to CASSRDFSSYNEQFF.

The chain carries TRBV15 and TRBJ2-1; TRBD2 aligns across 7 bases. V lost 0 bases, J lost 2 bases, and 10 bases stayed unmatched. Looked up from germline, CDR1 is LNHNV and CDR2 is YYDKDF (reference sequence). The CDR3 runs to 18 residues. CDR3 in amino acids: CATSRETTSGITYNEQFF. Written as DNA, the CDR3 is TGTGCCACCAGCAGAGAAACCACAAGCGGGATTACCTACAATGAGCAGTTCTTC.

The rearrangement uses TRBV5-1 and TRBJ2-7, with 8 positions matching TRBD2. After removal of 0 bases from V and 5 bases from J, the junction contained 28 bases not matched to a gene. This CDR3 region has 22 residues. Looked up from germline, CDR1 is SGHRS and CDR2 is YFSETQ. The CDR3 DNA reads TGCGCCAGCAGCTTGGAGGTTGTGGACAGAGGGAGGAGAACGGGAGGGTACCACGAGCAGTACTTC. Translating gives CASSLEVVDRGRRTGGYHEQYF. Drawing the rest from reference TRBV5-1 and TRBJ2-7, the complete variable domain is KAGVTQTPRYLIKTRGQQVTLSCSPISGHRSVSWYQQTPGQGLQFLFEYFSETQRNKGNFPGRFSGRQFSNSRSEMNVSTLELGDSALYLCASSLEVVDRGRRTGGYHEQYFGPGTRLTVT.

A few counts support this clonotype. DNA for the CDR3: TGCAGCGTTTACCTCATAAACACTGAAGCTTTCTTT. Its protein product is CSVYLINTEAFF. The rearrangement joins TRBV29-1 to TRBJ1-1, with D uncertain. This CDR3 comprises 12 residues. The V end lost 5 bases, the J end lost 2 bases, and 9 bases lay between the germline ends. Germline V gene lookup returns CDR1 SQVTM and CDR2 ANQGSEA.

This clonotype was detected a few times. This chain uses TRBV6-2 or TRBV6-3 with TRBJ1-4; possible D gene TRBD1, 5 bases. V shed 7 bases and J shed 8 bases, with 20 bases lying between them. The CDR3 totals 15 residues. In germline, CDR1 is MNHEY, CDR2 SVGEGT. The CDR3 region has the DNA TGTGCCAGCATCGCTGGGGGAGATGGTAAAGAAAAACTGTTTTTT. Amino acid sequence: CASIAGGDGKEKLFF.

This chain connects TRBV7-3 to TRBJ2-1; TRBD2 matches at 7 bases. The CDR3 consists of 15 residues. Trimming took 5 bases from V and 6 from J; bases not matched to a gene: 10. The germline gives CDR1 SGHTA, CDR2 FQGTGA. The chain's CDR3 is CASSRSGTTGNEQFF. CDR3 nucleotide sequence: TGTGCCAGCAGCCGGAGCGGGACGACCGGCAATGAGCAGTTCTTC.

The sample holds a few counts of this clonotype. The chain employs TRBV2 and TRBJ2-6, with D hard to call. Trimming shortened V by 6 bases and J by 12 bases, and 15 bases separated the two germline ends. The germline V gene has CDR1 SNHLY and CDR2 FYNNEI. The CDR3 length is 13 residues. The CDR3 sequence is CASSGGWTGVLTF. As DNA, the CDR3 is TGTGCCAGCAGCGGCGGATGGACCGGCGTCCTGACTTTC.